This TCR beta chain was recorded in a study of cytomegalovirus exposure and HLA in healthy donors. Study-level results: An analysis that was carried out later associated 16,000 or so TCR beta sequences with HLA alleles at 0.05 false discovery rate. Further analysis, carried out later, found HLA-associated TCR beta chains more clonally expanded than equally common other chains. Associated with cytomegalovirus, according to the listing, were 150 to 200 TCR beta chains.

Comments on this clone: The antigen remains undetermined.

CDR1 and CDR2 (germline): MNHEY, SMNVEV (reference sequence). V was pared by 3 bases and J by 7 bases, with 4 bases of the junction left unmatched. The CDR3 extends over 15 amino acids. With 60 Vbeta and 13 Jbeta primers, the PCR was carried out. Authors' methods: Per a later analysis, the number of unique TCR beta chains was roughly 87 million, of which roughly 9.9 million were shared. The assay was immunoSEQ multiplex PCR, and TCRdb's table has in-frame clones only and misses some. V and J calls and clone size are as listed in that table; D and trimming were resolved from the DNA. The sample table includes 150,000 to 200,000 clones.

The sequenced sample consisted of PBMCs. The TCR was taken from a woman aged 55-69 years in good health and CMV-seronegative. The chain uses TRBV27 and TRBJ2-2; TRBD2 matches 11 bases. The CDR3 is CASSLQGLAVGELFF. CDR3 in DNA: TGTGCCAGCAGTTTGCAGGGACTAGCGGTCGGGGAGCTGTTTTTT.